The sequence of this T cell receptor beta chain was determined in a study of post-analysis software for immune sequencing data. cDNA libraries of TCR beta carried unique molecular identifiers. T cells numbering roughly 0.85 to 10 million gave rise to a few hundred thousand cDNA molecules. TCRdb used MiXCR to reprocess the PCR reads, holding one entry per CDR3 protein. This table has 150,000 to 200,000 distinct CDR3 sequences, roughly 35% appearing once. The study's findings and limits: The authors found that F measure strongly co-clustered same-batch samples. In patients, TRBV5-6, TRBV5-1 and TRBV20-1 belonged to roughly five TRBV segments found more frequently than in controls. Significantly decreased normalized Chao1 diversity was recorded for multiple sclerosis patients relative to controls.

With regard to this clonotype: Its cognate antigen is unknown.

Germline CDR1 SEHNR, CDR2 FQNEAQ (reference sequence). This CDR3 region has 12 residues. The V gene lost 6 bases and the J gene lost 3 bases, with 8 bases spanning the gap. This sequence originates from a girl aged 5-17 years with multiple sclerosis. The sequenced sample was blood, obtained after autologous hematopoietic stem cell transplantation. The V and J genes are TRBV7-9 and TRBJ1-1; D perhaps matches TRBD1 (6 bases). In nucleotides, the CDR3 is TGTGCCAGCAGGGACAGCTACACTGAAGCTTTCTTT. It specifies CASRDSYTEAFF.